This T cell receptor (beta chain) was documented in a study of T cells after yellow fever vaccination. Study-level background: Fractions with few cells were prepared using SMART-Seq v4 Ultra Low Input.

In making TCR cDNA, 5'RACE template switching added a universal primer site and UMIs to it. TCRdb used MiXCR to reprocess the 5' RACE reads, holding one entry per CDR3 protein. The table has roughly 500,000 distinct CDR3 sequences, about a fifth seen once. The ends were cut back, 5 bases at V and 5 bases at J, with 10 bases in the middle. Germline V lookup: CDR1 SGHTA, CDR2 FQGNSA. There are 12 residues in the CDR3. The V gene is TRBV7-2, the J gene TRBJ2-7; D is uncertain. Sequencing used PBMCs, obtained 15 days after the yellow fever booster vaccination. The source is a man aged 25 to 45 who received the YFV17D yellow fever vaccine. The CDR3: CASSRDIHEQYF. CDR3 sequence (DNA): TGTGCCAGCAGCCGAGATATCCACGAGCAGTACTTC.